The rows below give T cell receptor beta chains drawn from one sample of a study of blood T cell repertoires in COVID-19. Method: immunoSEQ multiplex PCR; TCRdb's copy keeps in-frame clones and lacks some. The data show 90,000 to 120,000 clones, with about nine tenths seen just once and under 3% held by the top ten. The sample consisted of peripheral blood. The receptor set was obtained from a human donor in a cohort sampled during active COVID-19. Each CDR3 is given with its conserved first and last residue. Fields, in order: V gene, J gene, clone size, D gene, CDR3 DNA, CDR3 protein. D genes are given only for firm matches. Size is stated for part of the rows, as once, few or many counts, or as a class when the clone is expanded.

TRBV5-6	TRBJ2-7	once	TRBD1	TGTGCCAGCAGCTTGGGATTCAGGGGGCGCGACGAGCAGTACTTC	CASSLGFRGRDEQYF
TRBV7-3	TRBJ2-1	NA	NA	TGTGCCAGCAGCTGGAGTCCGGGGTCCTACAATGAGCAGTTCTTC	CASSWSPGSYNEQFF
TRBV4-1	TRBJ2-5	few	NA	TGCGCCAGCAGCCAAAAAGAGGAAGAGACCCAGTACTTC	CASSQKEEETQYF
TRBV11-2	TRBJ2-1	NA	TRBD1	TGTGCCAGCAGCGAGACAGGGGAACCCTACAATGAGCAGTTCTTC	CASSETGEPYNEQFF
TRBV5-8	TRBJ2-5	NA	TRBD2	TGTGCCAGCAGCACCGGGGTAGCGGGAGTAGAGACCCAGTACTTC	CASSTGVAGVETQYF
TRBV7-9	TRBJ2-3	NA	TRBD2	TGTGCCAGCAGCCGTAGCGGGAGGGCCTGGGGAGATACGCAGTATTTT	CASSRSGRAWGDTQYF
TRBV11-2	TRBJ2-3	NA	NA	TGTGCCAGCAGCTTAGTCCTACTGGCGGGGCCAGATACGCAGTATTTT	CASSLVLLAGPDTQYF
TRBV7-9	TRBJ2-1	once	TRBD2	TGTGCCAGCAGCTCCCCACTAGCGGGGGGCTCCTACAATGAGCAGTTCTTC	CASSSPLAGGSYNEQFF
TRBV7-9	TRBJ2-7	NA	TRBD2	TGTGCCAGCAGCTTAGCACTAGCGGGAGCGCCGGGTGAGCAGTACTTC	CASSLALAGAPGEQYF
TRBV4-1	TRBJ1-2	NA	NA	TGCGCCAGCAGCCTCTACTACCCGGGAGATGGCTACACCTTC	CASSLYYPGDGYTF
TRBV4-2	TRBJ2-5	NA	NA	TGTGCCAGCAGCCAATCTCCCCAAGAGACCCAGTACTTC	CASSQSPQETQYF
TRBV30	TRBJ1-1	NA	NA	TGTGCCTGGGGGCGGAACACTGAAGCTTTCTTT	CAWGRNTEAFF
TRBV3-1/TRBV3-2	TRBJ1-3	NA	NA	TGTGCCAGCAGGGCCTTACAGGGCTCTGGAAACACCATATATTTT	CASRALQGSGNTIYF
TRBV6-5	TRBJ2-7	NA	NA	TGTGCCAGCGAGATCCACGAGCAGTACTTC	CASEIHEQYF
TRBV7-2	TRBJ2-7	NA	TRBD2	TGTGCCAGCAGCCCTCAGACTAGCTCATACGAGCAGTACTTC	CASSPQTSSYEQYF
TRBV6-1	TRBJ1-5	NA	NA	TGTGCCAGCAGTGAAGCCCACAGAGGGATCCGCAATCAGCCCCAGCATTTT	CASSEAHRGIRNQPQHF
TRBV2	TRBJ2-3	once	TRBD2	TGTGCCAGCGACAGAGACCGCGGGAGAGATACGCAGTATTTT	CASDRDRGRDTQYF
TRBV7-3	TRBJ2-1	once	TRBD2	TGTGCCAGCAGCTGGACTAGCGGGGGAAACAATGAGCAGTTCTTC	CASSWTSGGNNEQFF
TRBV11-2	TRBJ2-2	NA	NA	TGTGCCAGCAGCTTACTACCGCAGAACACCGGGGAGCTGTTTTTT	CASSLLPQNTGELFF
TRBV5-4	TRBJ2-1	once	TRBD2	TGTGCCAGCAGCTCCGGACTAGCCGCCTCGGAGCAGTTCTTC	CASSSGLAASEQFF
TRBV25-1	TRBJ2-5	few	TRBD1	TGTGCCAGCAGTGAATGGGGGGACAGGGAGAGAGAGACCCAGTACTTC	CASSEWGDRERETQYF
TRBV5-8	TRBJ1-1	once	NA	TGTGCCAGCAGCAGGGAGTCGAACACTGAAGCTTTCTTT	CASSRESNTEAFF
TRBV6-5	TRBJ1-4	NA	TRBD1	TGTGCCATCTCGGCGACAGGGTCTCCATTCGAAAAACTGTTTTTT	CAISATGSPFEKLFF
TRBV5-4	TRBJ2-6	NA	TRBD1	TGTGCCAGCAGCTTGGGCCCGGGACAGGGTCGCTCTGGGGCCAACGTCCTGACTTTC	CASSLGPGQGRSGANVLTF
TRBV6-2/TRBV6-3	TRBJ2-7	NA	TRBD1	TGTGCCAGCAGTTACGAAACAGGGGTGATGTACGAGCAGTACTTC	CASSYETGVMYEQYF
TRBV7-6	TRBJ2-1	NA	TRBD1	TGTGCCAGCAGCCACTTGGGAACAGGGGGCGGTGAGCAGTTCTTC	CASSHLGTGGGEQFF
TRBV14	TRBJ2-7	NA	TRBD1	TGTGCCAGCAGCCAATCCGGGGACAGGGATTACAAGCAGTACTTC	CASSQSGDRDYKQYF
TRBV9	TRBJ2-7	NA	NA	TGTGCCAGCAGCGCGCCACCCGACGGGAACTACGAGCAGTACTTC	CASSAPPDGNYEQYF
TRBV19	TRBJ2-7	NA	NA	TGTGCCAGTAGCCTGTACCTTATTACACCCTACGAGCAGTACTTC	CASSLYLITPYEQYF
TRBV5-6	TRBJ1-3	few	TRBD1	TGTGCCAGCAGCATCCGGACAGGGGCTGGAAACACCATATATTTT	CASSIRTGAGNTIYF
TRBV7-9	TRBJ1-1	NA	NA	TGTGCCAGCAGCGATAACCCGCAGGGGCGGGGGACTGAAGCTTTCTTT	CASSDNPQGRGTEAFF
TRBV4-1	TRBJ1-4	NA	NA	TGCGCCAGCAGCCAAGATCGAGGGGGAGGGGAAAAACTGTTTTTT	CASSQDRGGGEKLFF
TRBV7-6	TRBJ2-3	NA	TRBD2	TGTGCCAGCAGAGTTGCGGCTAGCGGGCCAGATACGCAGTATTTT	CASRVAASGPDTQYF
TRBV27	TRBJ1-1	once	NA	TGTGCCAGCAGTTTATACCCGGGGATGGGGAACACTGAAGCTTTCTTT	CASSLYPGMGNTEAFF
TRBV5-4	TRBJ1-2	NA	NA	TGTGCCAGCAGCTTTTCCACCCAGTACACCTTC	CASSFSTQYTF
TRBV7-3	TRBJ2-1	NA	TRBD2	TGTGCCAGCAGCTTAACAGCGGGAGGAACCAATGAGCAGTTCTTC	CASSLTAGGTNEQFF
TRBV2	TRBJ1-5	NA	TRBD1	TGTGCCAGCAGTGAAATTGGGGACAGGGGCCAGCCCCAGCATTTT	CASSEIGDRGQPQHF
TRBV2	TRBJ2-3	NA	TRBD2	TGTGCCAGCAGTAAAATAGCGGGAGGGAGGACAGATACGCAGTATTTT	CASSKIAGGRTDTQYF
TRBV6-6	TRBJ2-7	NA	NA	TGTGCCAGCAGTCCAGGCAGCGGCGGAGCCTACGAGCAGTACTTC	CASSPGSGGAYEQYF
TRBV12-3/TRBV12-4	TRBJ1-5	NA	NA	TGTGCCAGCAGTTTCGGCCGGGGTCAGCCCCAGCATTTT	CASSFGRGQPQHF
TRBV5-1	TRBJ1-5	NA	TRBD1	TGCGCCAGCAGCTTGGACGGACAGGAGAATCAGCCCCAGCATTTT	CASSLDGQENQPQHF
TRBV4-2	TRBJ2-5	NA	TRBD2	TGTGCCAGCAGCCTGAATCCGGGACTAGCACAGGAGACCCAGTACTTC	CASSLNPGLAQETQYF
TRBV7-3	TRBJ2-2	NA	TRBD2	TGTGCCAGCAGCGCTAAGGTAGCGGGGGCGAACACCGGGGAGCTGTTTTTT	CASSAKVAGANTGELFF
TRBV7-2	TRBJ1-2	once	TRBD1	TGTGCCAGCAGTGGGGGGACAGGGAACTATGGCTACACCTTC	CASSGGTGNYGYTF
TRBV2	TRBJ2-3	NA	NA	TGTGCCAGCAGTGACGAACATTTGAGCACAGATACGCAGTATTTT	CASSDEHLSTDTQYF
TRBV5-1	TRBJ2-7	once	TRBD1	TGCGCCAGCAGCTTCCCGGGACAGTCCTACGAGCAGTACTTC	CASSFPGQSYEQYF